This T cell receptor beta chain stems from a study of CD8+ T cells in alopecia areata. Extracted RNA was reverse transcribed into cDNA, the sequencing template. Measured with immunoSEQ multiplex PCR; TCRdb has only the in-frame clones, and not every one. This repertoire shows 100,000 to 150,000 clones, 30% to 40% found once; its top ten account for approximately 3%. The CDR3 loop spans 17 amino acids. CDR1 is SGHTA, CDR2 FQGTGA, per germline. V was pared by 2 bases and J by 5 bases, with 14 bases of the junction left unmatched. The receptor's source is a human donor with alopecia areata. Sequencing input: CD4+ T cells sorted from blood. The rearrangement uses TRBV7-3 and TRBJ1-2; 7 positions match TRBD1. CDR3 region: CASSLGPGTARGYGYTF. CDR3 nucleotide sequence: TGTGCCAGCAGCTTAGGGCCAGGGACAGCGAGAGGGTATGGCTACACCTTC.